The next 15 T cell receptor beta chains were all read from a single sample in a study of post-analysis software for immune sequencing data. For these TCRs, the target antigens are not known. Libraries were made from TCR beta cDNA, and they carried unique molecular identifiers. TCRdb ran MiXCR on the PCR reads and lists one entry per CDR3 protein. This repertoire shows approximately 730,000 distinct CDR3 sequences, around 46% found once; its top ten account for roughly 5.2%. Study observations and caveats: Patients used several TRBV segments, including TRBV5-6, TRBV5-1 and TRBV20-1, more often than controls.

Specimen: blood. The receptors derive from a girl aged 10-17 years with multiple sclerosis.

Here the CDR3 reads CASSYLTQGLGGYGYTF. The CDR3 DNA is TGTGCCAGCAGTTACTTGACACAGGGTCTTGGCGGCTATGGCTACACCTTC. The chain uses TRBV6-5 and TRBJ1-2, with TRBD1 as a possible D gene (6 bases). The CDR3 sequence is 17 residues long. Germline assignment: CDR1 MNHEY and CDR2 SVGAGI. Trimming stripped 1 base from V and 4 bases from J, with 19 bases between.

This chain links TRBV11-2 with TRBJ2-7; D gene ambiguous. CDR1 is SGHAT and CDR2 is FQNNGV in the germline V gene. The CDR3 is made up of 14 amino acids. Trimming removed 3 bases from V and 2 bases from J, with 11 bases in between. Written as DNA, the CDR3 is TGTGCCAGCAGCTTCCGAAGGGTTCCCTACGAGCAGTACTTC. Protein sequence: CASSFRRVPYEQYF.

This clonotype was seen just once. The rearrangement uses TRBV7-9 and TRBJ2-1; D tentatively reads TRBD1 or TRBD2 (6 bases each). The V end was cut by 5 bases, the J end by 6 bases, with 17 bases between. CDR1 and CDR2 (germline): SEHNR, FQNEAQ (reference sequence). The CDR3 runs to 15 residues. CDR3 coding DNA: TGTGCCAGCAGCCAGGGGACTGTCGGGGGCAATGAGCAGTTCTTC. Its translation is CASSQGTVGGNEQFF.

The chain combines TRBV5-1 with TRBJ1-2, with D maybe TRBD1 (5 bases). Between the trimmed V and J ends, which lost 5 bases and 8 bases, there was a span of 25 bases. CDR1 and CDR2 from the germline V gene are SGHRS and YFSETQ. CDR3 size: 16 residues. The chain's CDR3 is CASRTRGAISVGGYTF. Here the CDR3 DNA reads TGCGCCAGCAGAACGAGGGGAGCGATATCCGTCGGAGGCTACACCTTC.

This clonotype was counted only a few times. The chain carries TRBV6-2 or TRBV6-3 and TRBJ2-1, with D unresolved. This CDR3 contains 12 residues. Per germline, CDR1 MNHEY and CDR2 SVGEGT. Trimming removed 2 bases from V and 5 bases from J, with 4 bases in between. Written as DNA, the CDR3 is TGTGCCAGCAGTTACGGGAACAATGAGCAGTTCTTC. It codes for CASSYGNNEQFF.

The chain combines TRBV7-9 with TRBJ2-3, with no clear D. The CDR3 runs to 18 residues. CDR1 and CDR2 (germline): SEHNR, FQNEAQ (reference sequence). The ends were cut back, 5 bases at V and 1 base at J, with 22 bases in the middle. CDR3 sequence (DNA): TGTGCCAGCAGCGAGTGGGGTGAAAGGGATGAGGGCACAGATACGCAGTATTTT. This codes for CASSEWGERDEGTDTQYF.

The chain has TRBV7-9 and TRBJ2-1; the match to TRBD2 covers 10 bases. The CDR3 contains 17 residues. Per the germline V gene, CDR1 is SEHNR and CDR2 is FQNEAQ (reference sequence). The ends lost 5 bases at V and 2 bases at J; junction bases unmatched: 9. The CDR3 sequence is CASSPGGLADTYNEQFF. In nucleotides, the CDR3 is TGTGCCAGCAGCCCCGGAGGACTAGCGGACACCTACAATGAGCAGTTCTTC. Based on the CDR3 plus reference TRBV7-9 and TRBJ2-1, the full variable domain is DTGVSQNPRHKITKRGQNVTFRCDPISEHNRLYWYRQTLGQGPEFLTYFQNEAQLEKSRLLSDRFSAERPKGSFSTLEIQRTEQGDSAMYLCASSPGGLADTYNEQFFGPGTRLTVL.

This clonotype was seen a handful of times. V and J are TRBV29-1 and TRBJ2-2; possibly TRBD1 for D (7 bases). V dropped 4 bases and J dropped 6 bases, with 15 bases sitting between them. Looked up from germline, CDR1 is SQVTM and CDR2 is ANQGSEA. CDR3 length: 14 amino acids. The chain's CDR3 is CSVGRGQRSGELFF. As DNA, the CDR3 is TGCAGCGTTGGGAGGGGGCAAAGGTCCGGGGAGCTGTTTTTT.

This clonotype was counted ten times or more. The J gene is TRBJ2-3, the V gene TRBV7-2, with a weak D call TRBD2 (6 bases). Germline V gene data show CDR1 as SGHTA and CDR2 as FQGNSA. The CDR3 has 14 residues. V was cut by 5 bases and J by 0 bases, with 9 bases left in between. The CDR3, as DNA: TGTGCCAGCAGCCCGGAGGGGAGCACAGATACGCAGTATTTT. Protein: CASSPEGSTDTQYF.

The V call is TRBV11-2, the J call TRBJ2-1; 8 bases align to TRBD2. Germline CDR1 is SGHAT and CDR2 is FQNNGV. The CDR3 spans 18 residues. The V segment lost 7 bases and the J segment 7 bases; nucleotides outside the gene matches: 21. The CDR3 loop reads CASKGLGGRRLSRNEQFF. Here the CDR3 DNA reads TGTGCCAGCAAGGGACTAGGAGGACGGAGGCTTAGTCGTAATGAGCAGTTCTTC. The variable domain in full, completed from reference TRBV11-2 and TRBJ2-1, reads EAGVAQSPRYKIIEKRQSVAFWCNPISGHATLYWYQQILGQGPKLLIQFQNNGVVDDSQLPKDRFSAERLKGVDSTLKIQPAKLEDSAVYLCASKGLGGRRLSRNEQFFGPGTRLTVL.

This clonotype was detected a few times. This chain joins TRBV25-1 and TRBJ1-6; perhaps TRBD1 as D (5 bases). Trimming stripped 4 bases from V and 7 bases from J, with 17 bases between. CDR3 length: 16 amino acids. The germline gives CDR1 MGHDK, CDR2 SYGVNS. In DNA form, the CDR3 reads TGTGCCAGCAGTGCCCCGGGGGGGGTTGGCAATTCACCCCTCCACTTT. Protein sequence: CASSAPGGVGNSPLHF.

The rearrangement links TRBV12-3 or TRBV12-4 to TRBJ2-1; a weak D match, TRBD2 (6 bases). Between the trimmed V and J ends, which lost 7 bases and 10 bases, there was a span of 14 bases. The CDR3 loop spans 12 amino acids. CDR3 residues: CASIVRGGEQFF. The CDR3 bases are TGTGCCAGCATCGTTCGGGGAGGAGAGCAGTTCTTC.

The rearrangement links TRBV27 to TRBJ1-6, with TRBD1 matching 8 bases. Germline CDR1 is MNHEY and CDR2 is SMNVEV (reference sequence). The CDR3 is 14 residues long. With 5 bases clipped from V and 10 bases from J, the junction kept 7 bases outside the gene matches. CDR3 nucleotides: TGTGCCAGCAGTAGACAGGGGCTAGGGTCACCCCTCCACTTT. Protein sequence: CASSRQGLGSPLHF.

This clonotype was counted a few times. The chain recombines TRBV7-9 with TRBJ2-3, with a weak D call TRBD1 (6 bases). V gave up 4 bases and J gave up 2 bases, with 13 bases separating them. Germline CDR1 reads SEHNR; CDR2 reads FQNEAQ (reference sequence). This CDR3 comprises 15 residues. The CDR3 DNA reads as TGTGCCAGCAGCTCCCGGGCAGGGGACACAGATACGCAGTATTTT. Encoded protein: CASSSRAGDTDTQYF. The variable domain in full, with the rest retrieved from reference TRBV7-9 and TRBJ2-3, is DTGVSQNPRHKITKRGQNVTFRCDPISEHNRLYWYRQTLGQGPEFLTYFQNEAQLEKSRLLSDRFSAERPKGSFSTLEIQRTEQGDSAMYLCASSSRAGDTDTQYFGPGTRLTVL.

A note on this clonotype: It may be a read error: a sequence one base away is much more abundant. The genes are TRBV7-2 and TRBJ2-7, with D possibly TRBD1 on 5 matching bases. Germline V lookup: CDR1 SGHTA, CDR2 FQGNSA. This CDR3 has 13 residues. The CDR3 DNA is TGTGTCAGCAGCTTGACAGTCTCCTACGAGCAGTACTTC. Translated, it gives CVSSLTVSYEQYF.